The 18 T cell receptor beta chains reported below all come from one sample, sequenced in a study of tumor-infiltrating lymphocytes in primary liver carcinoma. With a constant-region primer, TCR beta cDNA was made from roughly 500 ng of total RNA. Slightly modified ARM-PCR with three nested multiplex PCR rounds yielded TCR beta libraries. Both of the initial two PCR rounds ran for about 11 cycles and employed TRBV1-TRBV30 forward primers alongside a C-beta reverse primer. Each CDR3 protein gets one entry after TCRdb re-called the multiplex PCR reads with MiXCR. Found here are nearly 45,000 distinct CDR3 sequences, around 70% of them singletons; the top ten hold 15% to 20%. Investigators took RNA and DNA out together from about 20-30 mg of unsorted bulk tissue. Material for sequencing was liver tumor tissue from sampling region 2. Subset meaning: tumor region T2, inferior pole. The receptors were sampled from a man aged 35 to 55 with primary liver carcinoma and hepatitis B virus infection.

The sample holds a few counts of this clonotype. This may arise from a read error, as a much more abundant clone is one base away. DNA for the CDR3: TGTGCCACCAGAGGTATGAGGGACCGATCAGATACGCAGTATTTT. It yields the protein CATRGMRDRSDTQYF. The chain couples TRBV24-1 to TRBJ2-3; D is tentatively TRBD1 or TRBD2 (5 bases each). V was pared by 7 bases and J by 4 bases, with 17 bases between. This CDR3 is built from 15 residues. From germline, CDR1 is KGHDR and CDR2 SFDVKD.

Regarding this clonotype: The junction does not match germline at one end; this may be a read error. For the CDR3, the DNA is TGTGCCAGCAGTGCCGTAGCGGGACGGATAAACAATGTGCAGTTCTTC. Residues: CASSAVAGRINNVQFF. The gene calls are TRBV14 and TRBJ2-1; 8 positions agree with TRBD2. Looked up from germline, CDR1 is SGHDN and CDR2 is FVKESK. The CDR3 has 16 residues. Combining the CDR3 with reference TRBV14 and TRBJ2-1 gives the whole variable domain EAGVTQFPSHSVIEKGQTVTLRCDPISGHDNLYWYRRVMGKEIKFLLHFVKESKQDESGMPNNRFLAERTGGTYSTLKVQPAELEDSGVYFCASSAVAGRINNVQFFGPGTRLTVL.

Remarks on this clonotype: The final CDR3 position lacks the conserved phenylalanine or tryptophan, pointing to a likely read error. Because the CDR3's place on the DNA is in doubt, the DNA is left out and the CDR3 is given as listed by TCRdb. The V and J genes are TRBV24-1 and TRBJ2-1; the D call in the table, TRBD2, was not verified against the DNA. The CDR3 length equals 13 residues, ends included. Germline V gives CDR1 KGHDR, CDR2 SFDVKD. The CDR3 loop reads CATRLAGGDEQFL.

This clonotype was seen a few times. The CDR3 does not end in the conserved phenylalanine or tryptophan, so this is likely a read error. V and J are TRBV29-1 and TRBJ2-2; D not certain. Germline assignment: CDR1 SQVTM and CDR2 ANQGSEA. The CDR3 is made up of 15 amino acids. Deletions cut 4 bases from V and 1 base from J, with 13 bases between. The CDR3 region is CSVVVGIVNTGELFL. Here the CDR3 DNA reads TGCAGCGTTGTAGTGGGGATCGTGAACACCGGGGAGCTGTTTCTT.

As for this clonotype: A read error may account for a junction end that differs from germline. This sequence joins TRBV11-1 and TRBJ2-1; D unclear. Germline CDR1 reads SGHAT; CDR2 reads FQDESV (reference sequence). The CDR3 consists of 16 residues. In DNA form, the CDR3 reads TGTGCCAGCAGCTTAACTTCCACCTTCCGGTACAATGAGCAGTTCTTT. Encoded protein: CASSLTSTFRYNEQFF.

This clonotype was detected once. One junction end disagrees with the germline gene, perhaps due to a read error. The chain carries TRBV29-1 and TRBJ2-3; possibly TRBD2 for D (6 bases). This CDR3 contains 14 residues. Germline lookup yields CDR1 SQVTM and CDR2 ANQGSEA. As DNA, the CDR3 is TGCAGCGTCACTCCAGCGGGTGTAACAGACACGCAGTATTTT. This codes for CSVTPAGVTDTQYF.

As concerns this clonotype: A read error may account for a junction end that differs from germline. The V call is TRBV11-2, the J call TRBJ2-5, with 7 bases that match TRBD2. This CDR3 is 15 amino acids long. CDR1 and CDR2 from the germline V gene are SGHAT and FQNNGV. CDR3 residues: CAGSLGASGQGTHYF. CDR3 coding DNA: TGTGCCGGCAGCTTAGGGGCTAGCGGACAAGGGACCCACTACTTC.

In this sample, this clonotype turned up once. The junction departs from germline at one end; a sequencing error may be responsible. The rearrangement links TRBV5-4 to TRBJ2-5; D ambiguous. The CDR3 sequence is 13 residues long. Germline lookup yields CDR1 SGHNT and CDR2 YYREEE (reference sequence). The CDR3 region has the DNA TGTGCCTGCAGTTCGGATAGGGTAGAGACCCAGTACTTC. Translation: CACSSDRVETQYF.

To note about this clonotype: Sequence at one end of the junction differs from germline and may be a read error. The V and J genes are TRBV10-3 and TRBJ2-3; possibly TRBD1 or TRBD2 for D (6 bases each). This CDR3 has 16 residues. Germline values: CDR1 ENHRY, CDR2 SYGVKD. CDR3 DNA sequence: TGTGCCATCAGTGCCGGGACAAAAACTAGCACAGATACGCAATATTTT. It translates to CAISAGTKTSTDTQYF.

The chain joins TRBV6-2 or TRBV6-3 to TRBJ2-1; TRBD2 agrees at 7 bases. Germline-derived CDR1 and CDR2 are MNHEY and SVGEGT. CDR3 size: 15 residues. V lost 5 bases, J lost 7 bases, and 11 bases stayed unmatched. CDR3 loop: CASSPNGGGPNEQFF. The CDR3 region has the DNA TGTGCCAGCAGTCCCAATGGGGGAGGGCCTAATGAGCAGTTCTTC.

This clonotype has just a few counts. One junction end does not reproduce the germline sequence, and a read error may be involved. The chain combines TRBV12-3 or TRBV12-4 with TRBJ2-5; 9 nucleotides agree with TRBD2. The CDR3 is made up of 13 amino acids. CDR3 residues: CASSLAGVDTQYF. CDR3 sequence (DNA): TGTGCTAGCAGTTTAGCGGGAGTAGATACCCAGTACTTC.

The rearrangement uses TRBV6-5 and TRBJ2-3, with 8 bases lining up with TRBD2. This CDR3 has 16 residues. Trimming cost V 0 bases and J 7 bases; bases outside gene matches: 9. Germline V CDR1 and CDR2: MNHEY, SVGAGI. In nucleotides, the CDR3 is TGTGCCAGCAGTTACTCTTTAGCGGGGTACACTTATACGCAGTATTTT. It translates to CASSYSLAGYTYTQYF.

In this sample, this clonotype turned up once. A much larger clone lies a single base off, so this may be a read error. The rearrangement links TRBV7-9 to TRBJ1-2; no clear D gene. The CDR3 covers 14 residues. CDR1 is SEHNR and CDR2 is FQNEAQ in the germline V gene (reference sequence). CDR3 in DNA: TGTGCCAGCAGCACGCAAGGAACTAACTATGACTACACCTTC. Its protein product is CASSTQGTNYDYTF.

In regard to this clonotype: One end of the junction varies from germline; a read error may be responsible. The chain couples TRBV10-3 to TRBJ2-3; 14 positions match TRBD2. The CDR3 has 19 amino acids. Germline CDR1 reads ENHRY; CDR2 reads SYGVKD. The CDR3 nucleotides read TGCGCCATCAGTGAAATTGGACTAGCGGGAGGAAGAGGCACAGATACGCAGTATTTT. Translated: CAISEIGLAGGRGTDTQYF.

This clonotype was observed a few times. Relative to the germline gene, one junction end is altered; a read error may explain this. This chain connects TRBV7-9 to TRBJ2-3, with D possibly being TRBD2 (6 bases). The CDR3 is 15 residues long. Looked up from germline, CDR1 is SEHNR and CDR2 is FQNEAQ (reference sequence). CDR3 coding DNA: TGTGCCAGCAGCTTAGTGGGGGGAAGCACAGATGCGCAGTATTTT. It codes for CASSLVGGSTDAQYF.

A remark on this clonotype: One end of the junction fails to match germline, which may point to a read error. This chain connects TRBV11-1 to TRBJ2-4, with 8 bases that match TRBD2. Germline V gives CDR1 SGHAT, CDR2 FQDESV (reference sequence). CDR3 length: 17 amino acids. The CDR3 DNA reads TGTGCCAGCAGCTTTCCCGGGAGTAGCGGGACCGAAAACATTCAATATTTC. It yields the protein CASSFPGSSGTENIQYF.

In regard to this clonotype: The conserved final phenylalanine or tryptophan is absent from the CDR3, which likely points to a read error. CDR3 protein: CVSSLGGVRAYNEQFL. CDR3 DNA sequence: TGTGTCAGCAGCTTGGGTGGAGTAAGGGCTTACAATGAGCAGTTCCTC. The chain joins TRBV5-8 to TRBJ2-1; D ambiguous. Looked up from germline, CDR1 is SGHTS and CDR2 is YDEGEE. The CDR3 totals 16 residues.

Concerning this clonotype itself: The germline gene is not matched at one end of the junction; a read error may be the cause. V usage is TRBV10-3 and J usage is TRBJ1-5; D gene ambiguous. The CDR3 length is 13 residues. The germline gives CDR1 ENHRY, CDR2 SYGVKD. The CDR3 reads CVISESTGQPHHF. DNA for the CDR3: TGTGTCATCAGTGAGTCGACGGGTCAGCCCCACCATTTT.